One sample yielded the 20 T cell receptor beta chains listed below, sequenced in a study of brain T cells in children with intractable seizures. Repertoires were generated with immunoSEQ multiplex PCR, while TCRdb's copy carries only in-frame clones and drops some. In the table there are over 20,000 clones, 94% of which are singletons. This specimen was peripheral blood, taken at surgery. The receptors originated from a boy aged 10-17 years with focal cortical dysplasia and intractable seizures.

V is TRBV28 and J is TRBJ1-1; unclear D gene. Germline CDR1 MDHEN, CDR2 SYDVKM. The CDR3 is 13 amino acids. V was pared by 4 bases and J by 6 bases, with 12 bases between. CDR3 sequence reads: CASSSPLGAEAFF. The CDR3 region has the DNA TGTGCCAGCAGTTCACCCTTGGGCGCTGAAGCTTTCTTT.

The CDR3 region has the DNA TGTGCCAGCAGTGACCCTAGCCGTGGTACTTCCTACAATGAGCAGTTCTTC. Translated: CASSDPSRGTSYNEQFF. The V and J genes are TRBV2 and TRBJ2-1; D might be TRBD2 (5 bases). Germline V lookup: CDR1 SNHLY, CDR2 FYNNEI. The V end was cut by 3 bases, the J end by 1 base, with 16 bases between. The CDR3 spans 17 residues. The full variable domain, with the rest looked up from reference TRBV2 and TRBJ2-1, is EPEVTQTPSHQVTQMGQEVILRCVPISNHLYFYWYRQILGQKVEFLVSFYNNEISEKSEIFDDQFSVERPDGSNFTLKIRSTKLEDSAMYFCASSDPSRGTSYNEQFFGPGTRLTVL.

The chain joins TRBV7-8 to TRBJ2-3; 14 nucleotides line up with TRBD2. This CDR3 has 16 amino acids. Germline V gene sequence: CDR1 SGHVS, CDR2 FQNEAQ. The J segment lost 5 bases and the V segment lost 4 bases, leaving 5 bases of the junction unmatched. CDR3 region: CASSSGTSGSIDTQYF. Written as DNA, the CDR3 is TGTGCCAGCAGCTCAGGGACTAGCGGGAGTATAGATACGCAGTATTTT.

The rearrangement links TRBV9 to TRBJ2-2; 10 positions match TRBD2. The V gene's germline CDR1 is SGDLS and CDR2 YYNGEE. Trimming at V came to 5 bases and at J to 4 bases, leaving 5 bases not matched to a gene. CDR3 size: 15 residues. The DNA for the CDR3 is TGTGCCAGCAGGAGCGGGGGGGCCAGCACCGGGGAGCTGTTTTTT. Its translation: CASRSGGASTGELFF.

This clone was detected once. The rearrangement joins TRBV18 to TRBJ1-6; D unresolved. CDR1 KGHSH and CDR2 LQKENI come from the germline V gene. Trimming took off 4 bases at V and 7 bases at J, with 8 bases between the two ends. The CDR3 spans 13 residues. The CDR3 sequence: CASSQELNSPLHF. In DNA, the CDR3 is TGTGCCAGCTCACAGGAATTAAATTCACCCCTCCACTTT.

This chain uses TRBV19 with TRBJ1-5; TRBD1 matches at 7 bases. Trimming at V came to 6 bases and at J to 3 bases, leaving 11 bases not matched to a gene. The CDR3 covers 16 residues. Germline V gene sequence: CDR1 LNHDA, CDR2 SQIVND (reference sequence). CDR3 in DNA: TGTGCCAGTAGACGTTCACAGGGGTCCTACAATCAGCCCCAGCATTTT. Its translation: CASRRSQGSYNQPQHF. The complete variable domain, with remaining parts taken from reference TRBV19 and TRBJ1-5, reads DGGITQSPKYLFRKEGQNVTLSCEQNLNHDAMYWYRQDPGQGLRLIYYSQIVNDFQKGDIAEGYSVSREKKESFPLTVTSAQKNPTAFYLCASRRSQGSYNQPQHFGDGTRLSIL.

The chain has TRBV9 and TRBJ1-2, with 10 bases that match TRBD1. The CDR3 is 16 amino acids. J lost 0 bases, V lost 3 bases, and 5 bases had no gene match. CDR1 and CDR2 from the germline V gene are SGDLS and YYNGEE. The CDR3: CASSAPGTGANYGYTF. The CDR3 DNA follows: TGTGCCAGCAGCGCACCCGGGACAGGGGCTAACTATGGCTACACCTTC.

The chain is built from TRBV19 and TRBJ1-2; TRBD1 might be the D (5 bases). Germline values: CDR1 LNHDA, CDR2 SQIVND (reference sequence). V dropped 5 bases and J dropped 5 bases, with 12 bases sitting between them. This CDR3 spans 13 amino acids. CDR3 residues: CASSQGVLYGYTF. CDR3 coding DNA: TGTGCCAGTAGTCAGGGCGTCCTTTATGGCTACACCTTC.

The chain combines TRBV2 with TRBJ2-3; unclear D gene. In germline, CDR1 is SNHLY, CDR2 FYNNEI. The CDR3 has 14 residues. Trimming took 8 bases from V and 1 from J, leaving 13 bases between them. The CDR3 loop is CASFLRRGTDTQYF. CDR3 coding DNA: TGTGCCAGCTTCCTCCGGAGAGGCACAGATACGCAGTATTTT.

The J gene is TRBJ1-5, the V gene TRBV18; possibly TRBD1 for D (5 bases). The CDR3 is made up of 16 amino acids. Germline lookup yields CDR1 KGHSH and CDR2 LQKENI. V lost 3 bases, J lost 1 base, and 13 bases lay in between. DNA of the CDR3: TGTGCCAGCTCACCTCAGGGATTGGGGAGCAATCAGCCCCAGCATTTT. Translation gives CASSPQGLGSNQPQHF.

The CDR3 DNA reads TGTGCCAGCAGCTTGGCGGGGGCCTCCTACGAGCAGTACTTC. Translation gives CASSLAGASYEQYF. The chain couples TRBV11-1 to TRBJ2-7; D perhaps matches TRBD2 (7 bases). Germline CDR1 SGHAT, CDR2 FQDESV (reference sequence). This CDR3 contains 14 residues. The V end was cut by 3 bases, the J end by 0 bases, with 9 bases between.

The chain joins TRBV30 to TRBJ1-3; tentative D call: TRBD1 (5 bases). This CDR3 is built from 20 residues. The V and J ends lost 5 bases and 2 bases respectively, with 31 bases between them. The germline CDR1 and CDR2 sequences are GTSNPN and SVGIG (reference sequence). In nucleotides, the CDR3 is TGTGCCTGGGACCGCAGTCGAAACCACGGGGCCTCTACCCCTGGAAACACCATATATTTT. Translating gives CAWDRSRNHGASTPGNTIYF. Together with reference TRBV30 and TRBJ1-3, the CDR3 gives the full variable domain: SQTIHQWPATLVQPVGSPLSLECTVEGTSNPNLYWYRQAAGRGLQLLFYSVGIGQISSEVPQNLSASRPQDRQFILSSKKLLLSDSGFYLCAWDRSRNHGASTPGNTIYFGEGSWLTVV.

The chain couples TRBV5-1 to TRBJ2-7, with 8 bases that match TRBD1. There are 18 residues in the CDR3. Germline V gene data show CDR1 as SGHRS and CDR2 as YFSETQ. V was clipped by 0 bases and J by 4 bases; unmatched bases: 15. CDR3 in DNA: TGCGCCAGCAGCTTGGATTCCTTCGTAGGGACAGGACTATACGAGCAGTACTTC. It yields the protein CASSLDSFVGTGLYEQYF.

The CDR3 DNA follows: TGTGCCAGCAGTTTAAGTCAGTTTGACGAGCAGTACTTC. Translating it yields CASSLSQFDEQYF. V and J are TRBV27 and TRBJ2-7, with D unresolved. The CDR3 has 13 residues. In germline, CDR1 is MNHEY, CDR2 SMNVEV (reference sequence). The V and J ends lost 2 bases and 5 bases respectively, with 10 bases between them.

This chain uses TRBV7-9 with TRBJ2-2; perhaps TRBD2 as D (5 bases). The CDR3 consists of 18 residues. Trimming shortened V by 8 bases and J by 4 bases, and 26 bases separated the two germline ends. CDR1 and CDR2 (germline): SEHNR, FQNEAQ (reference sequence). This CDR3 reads CASGIRTVFFAGTGELFF. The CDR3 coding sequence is TGTGCCAGCGGGATCCGAACGGTCTTCTTCGCGGGCACCGGGGAGCTGTTTTTT.

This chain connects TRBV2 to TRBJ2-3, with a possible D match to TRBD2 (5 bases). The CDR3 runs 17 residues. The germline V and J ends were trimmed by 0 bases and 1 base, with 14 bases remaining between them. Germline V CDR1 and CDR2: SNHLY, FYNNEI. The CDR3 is CASSEAFSEWGTDTQYF. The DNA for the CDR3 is TGTGCCAGCAGTGAAGCGTTTAGCGAGTGGGGCACAGATACGCAGTATTTT.

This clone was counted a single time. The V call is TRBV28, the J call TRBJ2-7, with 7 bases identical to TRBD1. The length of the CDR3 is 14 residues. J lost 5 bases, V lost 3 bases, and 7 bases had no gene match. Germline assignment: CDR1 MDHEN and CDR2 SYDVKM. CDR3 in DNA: TGTGCCAGCAGTTTTAGGACAGGCTTTAACGAGCAGTACTTC. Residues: CASSFRTGFNEQYF.

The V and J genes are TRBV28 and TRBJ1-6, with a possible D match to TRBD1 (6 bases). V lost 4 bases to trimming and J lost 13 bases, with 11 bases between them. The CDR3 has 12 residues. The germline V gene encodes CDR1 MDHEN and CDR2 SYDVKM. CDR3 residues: CASSSQGWPLHF. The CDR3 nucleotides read TGTGCCAGCAGTTCACAGGGTTGGCCCCTCCACTTT.

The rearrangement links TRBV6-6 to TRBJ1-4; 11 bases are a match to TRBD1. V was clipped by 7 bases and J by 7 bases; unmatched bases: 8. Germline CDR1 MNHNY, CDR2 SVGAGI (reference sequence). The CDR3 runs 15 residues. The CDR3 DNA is TGTGCCAGCACCCCACGGGGACAGGGGGGTGAAAAACTGTTTTTT. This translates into CASTPRGQGGEKLFF.

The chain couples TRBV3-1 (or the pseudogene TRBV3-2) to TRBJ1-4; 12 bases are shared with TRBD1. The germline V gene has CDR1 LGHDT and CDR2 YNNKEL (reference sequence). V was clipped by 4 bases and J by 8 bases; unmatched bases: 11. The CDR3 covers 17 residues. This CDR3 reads CASSLRDRGRVWEKLFF. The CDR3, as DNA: TGTGCCAGCAGCCTCCGGGACAGGGGGCGAGTTTGGGAAAAACTGTTTTTT.